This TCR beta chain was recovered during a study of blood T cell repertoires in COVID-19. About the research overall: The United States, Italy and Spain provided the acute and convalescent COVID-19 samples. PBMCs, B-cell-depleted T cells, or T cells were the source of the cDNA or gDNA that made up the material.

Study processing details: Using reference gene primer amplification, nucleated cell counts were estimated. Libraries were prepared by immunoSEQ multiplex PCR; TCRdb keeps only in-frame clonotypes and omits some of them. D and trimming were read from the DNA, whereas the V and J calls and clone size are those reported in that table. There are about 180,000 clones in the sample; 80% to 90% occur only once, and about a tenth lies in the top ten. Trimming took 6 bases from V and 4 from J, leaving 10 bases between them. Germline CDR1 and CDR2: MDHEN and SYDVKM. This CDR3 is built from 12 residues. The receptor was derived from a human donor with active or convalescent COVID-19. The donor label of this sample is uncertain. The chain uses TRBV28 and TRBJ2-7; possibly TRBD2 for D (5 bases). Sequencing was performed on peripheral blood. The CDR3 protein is CASRLRGYEQYF. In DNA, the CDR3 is TGTGCCAGCAGGCTACGGGGTTACGAGCAGTACTTC.